What follows are 15 T cell receptor beta chains derived from one specimen sequenced in a study of tumor-infiltrating lymphocytes in localized non-small cell lung cancer. Some clones are missing from TCRdb's copy, which holds only in-frame ones; the method was immunoSEQ multiplex PCR. The sample has some 15,000 clones, roughly 73% seen once; the top ten hold around 4%. The sample taken for sequencing was lung tumor tissue. Receptors were obtained from a human donor with non-small cell lung cancer.

The V call is TRBV5-4, the J call TRBJ2-1; the match to TRBD2 covers 10 bases. The junction had 6 bases not matched to a gene; V was cut back by 5 bases and J by 4 bases. The CDR3 contains 15 residues. Per germline, CDR1 SGHNT and CDR2 YYREEE (reference sequence). The CDR3 region is CASRDSGGGYNEQFF. CDR3 nucleotides: TGTGCCAGCAGGGACAGCGGGGGGGGGTACAATGAGCAGTTCTTC. Using reference TRBV5-4 and TRBJ2-1 for the parts outside the CDR3, the full variable domain is ETGVTQSPTHLIKTRGQQVTLRCSSQSGHNTVSWYQQALGQGPQFIFQYYREEENGRGNFPPRFSGLQFPNYSSELNVNALELDDSALYLCASRDSGGGYNEQFFGPGTRLTVL.

The V gene is TRBV7-9, the J gene TRBJ2-7; TRBD2 aligns across 8 bases. The length of the CDR3 is 14 residues. V was pared by 4 bases and J by 6 bases, with 8 bases of the junction left unmatched. Germline V gene lookup returns CDR1 SEHNR and CDR2 FQNEAQ (reference sequence). This CDR3 reads CASSSSSGGGEQYF. CDR3 nucleotide sequence: TGTGCCAGCAGCTCAAGCAGCGGGGGCGGCGAGCAGTACTTC.

CDR3 coding DNA: TGTGCCAGCAGCTTGGAGGGGCAGGGGGGAGAGACCCAGTACTTC. Translation: CASSLEGQGGETQYF. V usage is TRBV5-4 and J usage is TRBJ2-5, with TRBD1 as a possible D gene (7 bases). The CDR3 sequence is 15 residues long. The germline V gene has CDR1 SGHNT and CDR2 YYREEE (reference sequence). V lost 0 bases, J lost 4 bases, and 13 bases lay in between.

This clone appeared a single time. The chain links TRBV4-1 to TRBJ2-7; perhaps TRBD1 as D (6 bases). The ends were cut back, 6 bases at V and 5 bases at J, with 20 bases in the middle. Germline CDR1 reads MGHRA; CDR2 reads YSYEKL. The CDR3 is 15 amino acids. The CDR3 DNA sequence: TGCGCCAGCAGTCGACATCCAAAGGGGGAGAACGAGCAGTACTTC. As protein: CASSRHPKGENEQYF.

The chain recombines TRBV7-3 with TRBJ2-1; D may be TRBD1 (6 bases). V lost 2 bases and J 0 bases, leaving 8 bases between the germline ends. Germline values: CDR1 SGHTA, CDR2 FQGTGA. The CDR3 has 15 amino acids. In DNA form, the CDR3 reads TGTGCCAGCAGCTTACAGGGGAGCTCCTACAATGAGCAGTTCTTC. It encodes CASSLQGSSYNEQFF.

The chain recombines TRBV30 with TRBJ1-5; 8 positions agree with TRBD1. Germline V gene sequence: CDR1 GTSNPN, CDR2 SVGIG (reference sequence). Germline trimming cut 3 bases from V and 8 bases from J; bases unmatched to any gene: 6. The CDR3 length is 13 residues. Here the CDR3 reads CAWSRTGREPQHF. As DNA, the CDR3 is TGTGCCTGGAGCCGGACAGGGCGGGAGCCCCAGCATTTT.

The chain combines TRBV19 with TRBJ1-1; 7 bases fit TRBD1. The trim removed 5 bases at V and 3 bases at J, leaving 3 bases unmatched. This CDR3 has 13 amino acids. Germline assignment: CDR1 LNHDA and CDR2 SQIVND (reference sequence). The CDR3 DNA reads TGTGCCAGTAGTTCCGACAGGGACACTGAAGCTTTCTTT. Its translation: CASSSDRDTEAFF.

The gene calls are TRBV2 and TRBJ2-5; D not certain. The germline gives CDR1 SNHLY, CDR2 FYNNEI. The V gene lost 10 bases and the J gene lost 3 bases, with 12 bases spanning the gap. The CDR3 spans 12 residues. The CDR3 sequence is CATSSDEETQYF. CDR3 nucleotides: TGTGCCACCTCATCGGACGAAGAGACCCAGTACTTC. Together with reference TRBV2 and TRBJ2-5, the CDR3 gives the full variable domain: EPEVTQTPSHQVTQMGQEVILRCVPISNHLYFYWYRQILGQKVEFLVSFYNNEISEKSEIFDDQFSVERPDGSNFTLKIRSTKLEDSAMYFCATSSDEETQYFGPGTRLLVL.

The sample holds a few counts of this clone. V usage is TRBV2 and J usage is TRBJ1-5, with D hard to call. Trimming cost V 5 bases and J 4 bases, with 6 bases left between them. The germline V gene encodes CDR1 SNHLY and CDR2 FYNNEI. There are 12 residues in the CDR3. The CDR3 nucleotides read TGTGCCAGCAGTTCGGTTAATCAGCCCCAGCATTTT. The encoded protein is CASSSVNQPQHF.

This clone was seen only a few times. The V gene is TRBV6-1, the J gene TRBJ2-5, with TRBD1 as a possible D gene (5 bases). CDR3 length: 12 residues. V shed 8 bases and J shed 7 bases, with 14 bases lying between them. Germline lookup yields CDR1 MNHNS and CDR2 SASEGT. CDR3 amino acids: CASLGPPGTQYF. DNA of the CDR3: TGTGCCAGCTTGGGGCCCCCGGGGACCCAGTACTTC.

CDR3 sequence: CATGTGGYNEQFF. The CDR3 region has the DNA TGTGCCACCGGGACAGGGGGCTACAATGAGCAGTTCTTC. The chain couples TRBV6-1 to TRBJ2-1; 11 bases line up with TRBD1. CDR3 size: 13 residues. The J segment lost 3 bases and the V segment lost 10 bases, leaving 2 bases of the junction unmatched. Per the germline V gene, CDR1 is MNHNS and CDR2 is SASEGT.

CDR3 sequence: CASSRALNTEAFF. The CDR3, as DNA: TGTGCCAGCAGCCGAGCTTTGAACACTGAAGCTTTCTTT. The chain links TRBV14 to TRBJ1-1; D not resolved. The CDR3 covers 13 residues. Trimming took off 4 bases at V and 0 bases at J, with 6 bases between the two ends. Germline V gene lookup returns CDR1 SGHDN and CDR2 FVKESK.

The V call is TRBV9, the J call TRBJ1-2; a possible D gene is TRBD1 (5 bases). With 1 base removed from V and 3 bases from J, the gap between germline ends came to 10 bases. CDR3 length: 14 amino acids. Germline CDR1 is SGDLS and CDR2 is YYNGEE. The CDR3 DNA is TGTGCCAGCAGCGTATGGGGAGGGGACTATGGCTACACCTTC. Protein sequence: CASSVWGGDYGYTF.

This clone has more than one count but fewer than ten. V and J are TRBV14 and TRBJ1-5; D remains unclear. Germline V CDR1 and CDR2: SGHDN, FVKESK. This CDR3 is 13 amino acids long. V was cut by 0 bases and J by 5 bases, with 5 bases left in between. The CDR3 DNA reads TGTGCCAGCAGCCAAGACACCTATCAGCCCCAGCATTTT. Protein: CASSQDTYQPQHF.

The chain joins TRBV5-4 to TRBJ1-3; D is unclear. The CDR3 is made up of 15 amino acids. Germline CDR1 SGHNT, CDR2 YYREEE (reference sequence). V lost 3 bases, J lost 0 bases, and 10 bases lay in between. The CDR3 DNA is TGTGCCAGCAGCTCCGCAGGTGACTCTGGAAACACCATATATTTT. This sequence encodes CASSSAGDSGNTIYF.